These 23 T cell receptor beta chains came from one sample sequenced in a study of T cell responses to AZD1222 COVID-19 vaccine. TCRdb keeps only in-frame clones here, not all; method: immunoSEQ multiplex PCR. The top ten clones hold 0.99% of a sample with about 190,000 clones, approximately 90% of them seen once. This specimen was peripheral blood, taken on day 0 of AZD1222 vaccination. These receptors were taken from an adult in good health.

The V call is TRBV7-9, the J call TRBJ2-1; 8 bases agree with TRBD1. The junction had 7 bases not matched to a gene; V was cut back by 0 bases and J by 3 bases. Germline V gene data show CDR1 as SEHNR and CDR2 as FQNEAQ (reference sequence). The CDR3 is made up of 17 amino acids. The CDR3 here is CASSLAPQGGIYNEQFF. The CDR3 DNA reads TGTGCCAGCAGCTTAGCGCCACAGGGGGGCATCTACAATGAGCAGTTCTTC.

Comment on this clone: The junction does not match germline at one end; this may be a read error. Within the sample, other DNA sequences also encode this same CDR3. V and J are TRBV7-2 and TRBJ2-2, with D possibly matching TRBD2 (5 bases). This CDR3 contains 17 residues. Germline lookup yields CDR1 SGHTA and CDR2 FQGNSA. This CDR3 reads CASSLASRRANTGELFF. DNA for the CDR3: TGTGCCAGTAGCTTAGCGTCTCGGCGGGCTAACACCGGGGAGCTGTTTTTT.

The chain couples TRBV6-5 to TRBJ1-5; D not resolved. V lost 8 bases to trimming and J lost 7 bases, with 18 bases between them. The length of the CDR3 is 14 residues. Per germline, CDR1 MNHEY and CDR2 SVGAGI. The CDR3 region is CASANARVGQPQHF. CDR3 in DNA: TGTGCCAGCGCAAACGCCCGGGTGGGGCAGCCCCAGCATTTT.

The rearrangement links TRBV3-1 (or the pseudogene TRBV3-2) to TRBJ1-2, with 9 bases fitting TRBD1. V shed 3 bases, J shed 6 bases, and the junction held 5 bases outside the gene matches. Germline CDR1 LGHDT, CDR2 YNNKEL (reference sequence). The CDR3 is made up of 14 amino acids. The DNA of the CDR3 is TGTGCCAGCAGCCAGTTACAGGGGGCTGATGGCTACACCTTC. It codes for CASSQLQGADGYTF.

The rearrangement joins TRBV28 to TRBJ2-3; TRBD2 agrees at 10 bases. This CDR3 has 16 residues. Germline V CDR1 and CDR2: MDHEN, SYDVKM. V shed 3 bases, J shed 6 bases, and the junction held 9 bases outside the gene matches. CDR3 sequence reads: CASSFGLADRGDTQYF. As DNA, the CDR3 is TGTGCCAGCAGTTTCGGACTAGCGGACCGAGGGGATACGCAGTATTTT.

The CDR3: CASSIGELNEQYF. CDR3 bases: TGTGCCAGCAGCATCGGGGAGTTGAACGAGCAGTACTTC. V usage is TRBV7-8 and J usage is TRBJ2-7; D may be TRBD2 (5 bases). The CDR3 is 13 residues long. Trimming removed 5 bases at V and 5 bases at J, with 13 bases between. The germline V gene encodes CDR1 SGHVS and CDR2 FQNEAQ. Supplemented by reference TRBV7-8 and TRBJ2-7, the full variable domain reads GAGVSQSPRYKVAKRGQDVALRCDPISGHVSLFWYQQALGQGPEFLTYFQNEAQLDKSGLPSDRFFAERPEGSVSTLKIQRTQQEDSAVYLCASSIGELNEQYFGPGTRLTVT.

The J gene is TRBJ2-1, the V gene TRBV23-1, with TRBD1 as a possible D gene (6 bases). TRBV23-1 is given ORF status, its function remaining uncertain. This CDR3 comprises 16 residues. The germline V and J ends were trimmed by 0 bases and 9 bases, with 18 bases remaining between them. The CDR3 bases are TGCGCCAGCAGTCAATCGGGCCTAGCAGGGGACGGTGAGCAGTTCTTC. Protein product: CASSQSGLAGDGEQFF.

The chain employs TRBV11-2 and TRBJ2-5; no clear D gene. The germline V gene has CDR1 SGHAT and CDR2 FQNNGV. The CDR3 loop spans 13 amino acids. Trimming took off 1 base at V and 3 bases at J, with 6 bases between the two ends. The CDR3 protein is CASSLGREETQYF. DNA for the CDR3: TGTGCCAGCAGCTTAGGACGGGAAGAGACCCAGTACTTC.

The chain is built from TRBV2 and TRBJ1-2, with D perhaps TRBD1 (6 bases). The germline V gene has CDR1 SNHLY and CDR2 FYNNEI. This CDR3 has 13 amino acids. V was cut by 3 bases and J by 2 bases, with 7 bases left in between. DNA of the CDR3: TGTGCCAGCAGTGACAGGGGCAACTATGGCTACACCTTC. The encoded protein is CASSDRGNYGYTF.

In regard to this clone: Other nucleotide sequences in the sample specify the same CDR3. The V gene is TRBV7-2, the J gene TRBJ1-5; D uncertain. V was pared by 5 bases and J by 0 bases, with 11 bases between. The CDR3 runs to 15 residues. CDR1 SGHTA and CDR2 FQGNSA come from the germline V gene. As DNA, the CDR3 is TGTGCCAGCAGCCCAGGACCATATAGCAATCAGCCCCAGCATTTT. This translates into CASSPGPYSNQPQHF.

V usage is TRBV5-5 and J usage is TRBJ1-5; 8 bases align to TRBD1. Trimming removed 1 base from V and 2 bases from J; junction bases left unmatched: 2. CDR3 size: 15 residues. Germline V lookup: CDR1 SGHKS, CDR2 YYEKEE (reference sequence). CDR3 loop: CASSLTGGGNQPQHF. Here the CDR3 DNA reads TGTGCCAGCAGCTTGACAGGGGGTGGCAATCAGCCCCAGCATTTT.

This clone was detected only once. J is TRBJ1-1 and V is TRBV29-1; no reliable D call. Germline V gene sequence: CDR1 SQVTM, CDR2 ANQGSEA. This CDR3 region has 12 residues. Trimming left V 4 bases short and J 0 bases short, with 6 bases between. The CDR3 loop reads CSVVPVNTEAFF. The CDR3, as DNA: TGCAGCGTTGTTCCCGTGAACACTGAAGCTTTCTTT.

This chain links TRBV4-3 with TRBJ2-1; 9 nucleotides line up with TRBD2. This CDR3 is built from 17 residues. Trimming at V came to 0 bases and at J to 5 bases, leaving 8 bases not matched to a gene. Germline loops: CDR1 LGHNA, CDR2 YSLEER. The CDR3 here is CASSQDSSGGLNNEQFF. As DNA, the CDR3 is TGCGCCAGCAGCCAAGATAGTAGCGGGGGCCTTAACAATGAGCAGTTCTTC.

The chain employs TRBV5-1 and TRBJ2-1, with 8 bases identical to TRBD2. The CDR3 has 16 amino acids. The junction had 4 bases not matched to a gene; V was cut back by 0 bases and J by 2 bases. CDR1 is SGHRS and CDR2 is YFSETQ in the germline V gene. CDR3 in amino acids: CASSLGGSGTYNEQFF. CDR3 bases: TGCGCCAGCAGCTTGGGGGGTAGCGGGACCTACAATGAGCAGTTCTTC.

This rearrangement joins TRBV24-1 to TRBJ2-1; 14 bases are shared with TRBD2. Germline-derived CDR1 and CDR2 are KGHDR and SFDVKD. V was pared by 3 bases and J by 8 bases, with 11 bases of the junction left unmatched. The CDR3 has 18 amino acids. CDR3 region: CATSDPTQTSGRADEQFF. DNA of the CDR3: TGTGCCACCAGTGATCCCACACAGACTAGCGGGAGGGCGGATGAGCAGTTCTTC.

The genes are TRBV7-9 and TRBJ2-5, with 8 bases aligning to TRBD2. Germline CDR1 and CDR2: SEHNR and FQNEAQ (reference sequence). The CDR3 consists of 16 residues. J was trimmed by 5 bases and V by 5 bases; bases with no gene match: 13. The CDR3 protein is CASSPLTRGGPETQYF. CDR3 DNA: TGTGCCAGCAGCCCCCTAACTCGGGGGGGGCCGGAGACCCAGTACTTC.

This clone showed up just once. The V gene is TRBV5-4, the J gene TRBJ2-7, with D maybe TRBD1 (6 bases). Trimming cost V 1 base and J 2 bases, with 7 bases left between them. Germline V gene data show CDR1 as SGHNT and CDR2 as YYREEE (reference sequence). The CDR3 length is 13 residues. The CDR3 is CASSLTGTYEQYF. The CDR3, as DNA: TGTGCCAGCAGCTTGACAGGGACCTACGAGCAGTACTTC.

V gene TRBV4-1 combines with J gene TRBJ1-3; no clear D gene. The CDR3 loop spans 14 amino acids. V lost 3 bases and J 0 bases, leaving 6 bases between the germline ends. Germline CDR1 and CDR2: MGHRA and YSYEKL. The CDR3 loop reads CASSQASSGNTIYF. The CDR3, as DNA: TGCGCCAGCAGCCAGGCCTCCTCTGGAAACACCATATATTTT.

The chain joins TRBV2 to TRBJ2-5; 8 positions match TRBD1. The CDR3 extends over 14 amino acids. CDR1 is SNHLY, CDR2 FYNNEI, per germline. The V and J ends lost 5 bases and 5 bases, in that order; junction bases with no gene match: 7. CDR3 amino acids: CASSRDRGVETQYF. The CDR3 DNA is TGTGCCAGCAGTCGAGACAGGGGCGTGGAGACCCAGTACTTC.

This clone was seen once. The rearrangement uses TRBV19 and TRBJ1-1, with 8 bases lining up with TRBD1. This CDR3 spans 15 amino acids. The ends lost 4 bases at V and 0 bases at J; junction bases unmatched: 4. In germline, CDR1 is LNHDA, CDR2 SQIVND (reference sequence). CDR3 coding DNA: TGTGCCAGTAGTACAGGGGGCACGGTGAACACTGAAGCTTTCTTT. Protein sequence: CASSTGGTVNTEAFF.

This clone appeared a single time. The chain is built from TRBV7-3 and TRBJ2-7; D may match TRBD1 or TRBD2 (5 bases each). This CDR3 has 16 residues. The ends were cut back, 0 bases at V and 7 bases at J, with 19 bases in the middle. From germline, CDR1 is SGHTA and CDR2 FQGTGA. The CDR3 is CASSLTGSAGTREQYF. The CDR3 DNA follows: TGTGCCAGCAGCTTAACAGGTTCGGCTGGGACGCGGGAGCAGTACTTC.

V gene TRBV11-3 combines with J gene TRBJ2-1, with 7 bases that match TRBD2. Looked up from germline, CDR1 is SGHNT and CDR2 is YENEEA. The J segment lost 5 bases and the V segment lost 5 bases, leaving 15 bases of the junction unmatched. The CDR3 runs 17 residues. CDR3: CASSASPGRGWDNEQFF. For the CDR3, the DNA is TGTGCCAGCAGCGCGAGCCCGGGGAGGGGCTGGGACAATGAGCAGTTCTTC. Combining the CDR3 with reference TRBV11-3 and TRBJ2-1 gives the whole variable domain EAGVVQSPRYKIIEKKQPVAFWCNPISGHNTLYWYLQNLGQGPELLIRYENEEAVDDSQLPKDRFSAERLKGVDSTLKIQPAELGDSAVYLCASSASPGRGWDNEQFFGPGTRLTVL.

This chain uses TRBV5-1 with TRBJ2-7, with D hard to call. The germline V gene encodes CDR1 SGHRS and CDR2 YFSETQ. V was trimmed by 2 bases and J by 4 bases, leaving 13 bases between them. The CDR3 spans 14 residues. CDR3 protein: CASSFKTGHYEQYF. CDR3 coding DNA: TGCGCCAGCAGCTTTAAGACCGGCCATTACGAGCAGTACTTC.